A single sample is the source of the 8 T cell receptor beta chains below, sequenced in a study of blood T cell repertoires in COVID-19. The assay was immunoSEQ multiplex PCR, and TCRdb's table has in-frame clones only and misses some. Here the sample spans roughly 150,000 clones, less than 90% being singletons. The sample taken for sequencing was peripheral blood. The source of these receptors is a woman in her seventies with acute or convalescent COVID-19.

This chain uses TRBV5-1 with TRBJ1-2; 10 bases are shared with TRBD1. With V trimmed by 0 bases and J by 6 bases, 2 bases remained unmatched. Germline loops: CDR1 SGHRS, CDR2 YFSETQ. The CDR3 contains 14 residues. Here the CDR3 reads CASSLETGGHGYTF. The CDR3 region has the DNA TGCGCCAGCAGCTTGGAGACAGGGGGCCATGGCTACACCTTC.

The V gene is TRBV10-2, the J gene TRBJ2-1, with 7 bases aligning to TRBD2. Germline assignment: CDR1 WSHSY and CDR2 SAAADI. V lost 3 bases, J lost 7 bases, and 12 bases stayed unmatched. The CDR3 is 16 residues long. The CDR3 is CASSERRGSVKNEQFF. CDR3 nucleotide sequence: TGCGCCAGCAGTGAAAGGCGGGGGAGTGTCAAGAATGAGCAGTTCTTC.

The J gene is TRBJ2-3, the V gene TRBV19; 12 bases align to TRBD2. The germline V gene has CDR1 LNHDA and CDR2 SQIVND (reference sequence). Losses at the gene ends were 3 bases for V and 3 bases for J; bases not matched to a gene: 4. The CDR3 runs 16 residues. The CDR3 DNA reads TGTGCCAGTAGTATTCTAGCGGGGGGGCCAACAGATACGCAGTATTTT. Translation: CASSILAGGPTDTQYF.

The V gene is TRBV15, the J gene TRBJ1-4; possible D gene TRBD1, 6 bases. The V gene's germline CDR1 is LNHNV and CDR2 YYDKDF (reference sequence). The CDR3 has 18 amino acids. V dropped 3 bases and J dropped 8 bases, with 25 bases sitting between them. CDR3 in amino acids: CATSSPGQSRPNREKLFF. DNA for the CDR3: TGTGCCACCAGCAGCCCGGGACAATCTAGACCGAATAGAGAAAAACTGTTTTTT.

The rearrangement joins TRBV24-1 to TRBJ2-1, with unresolved D. CDR1 and CDR2 from the germline V gene are KGHDR and SFDVKD. V lost 4 bases and J lost 9, with 9 bases in between. This CDR3 is built from 12 residues. CDR3 coding DNA: TGTGCCACCAGTGACCCAGTCACTGAGCAGTTCTTC. It yields the protein CATSDPVTEQFF.

This sequence joins TRBV6-2 or TRBV6-3 and TRBJ2-1; TRBD2 matches 13 bases. Germline values: CDR1 MNHEY, CDR2 SVGEGT. V gave up 2 bases and J gave up 7 bases; unmatched junction bases: 2. The CDR3 runs to 15 residues. Here the CDR3 DNA reads TGTGCCAGCAGTTACAGGGGACTAGCGGGGAATGAGCAGTTCTTC. The encoded protein is CASSYRGLAGNEQFF.

The chain combines TRBV5-1 with TRBJ1-4; tentatively, D is TRBD1 (6 bases). The length of the CDR3 is 16 residues. The V end lost 7 bases, the J end lost 0 bases, and 16 bases lay between the germline ends. Germline assignment: CDR1 SGHRS and CDR2 YFSETQ. The CDR3 here is CASRRSGGATNEKLFF. The DNA of the CDR3 is TGCGCCAGCCGGCGGAGCGGGGGCGCAACTAATGAAAAACTGTTTTTT.

The chain employs TRBV5-5 and TRBJ1-1; no reliable D call. CDR1 is SGHKS, CDR2 YYEKEE, per germline (reference sequence). V lost 7 bases to trimming and J lost 11 bases, with 24 bases between them. The CDR3 contains 14 residues. The CDR3 region is CASQQPGTAASAFF. The CDR3 DNA follows: TGTGCCAGCCAGCAGCCCGGAACAGCCGCGAGCGCTTTCTTT.